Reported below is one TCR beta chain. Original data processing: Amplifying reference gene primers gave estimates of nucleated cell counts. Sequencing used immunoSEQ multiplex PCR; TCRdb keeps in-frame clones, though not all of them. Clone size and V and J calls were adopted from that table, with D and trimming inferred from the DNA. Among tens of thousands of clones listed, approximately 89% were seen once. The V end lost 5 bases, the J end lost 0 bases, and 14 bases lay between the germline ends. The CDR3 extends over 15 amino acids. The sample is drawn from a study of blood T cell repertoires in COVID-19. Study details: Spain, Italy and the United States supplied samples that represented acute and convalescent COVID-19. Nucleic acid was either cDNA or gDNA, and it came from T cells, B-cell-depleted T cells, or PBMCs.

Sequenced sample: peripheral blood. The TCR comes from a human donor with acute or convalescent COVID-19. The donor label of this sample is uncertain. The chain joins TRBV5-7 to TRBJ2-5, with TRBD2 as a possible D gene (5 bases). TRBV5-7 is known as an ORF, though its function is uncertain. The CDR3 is CASSPGERYQETQYF. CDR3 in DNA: TGTGCCAGCAGTCCCGGGGAGCGGTACCAAGAGACCCAGTACTTC.